The 27 T cell receptor beta chains below come from one sample, sequenced in a study of T cell repertoires in cytomegalovirus infection. These receptors are not linked to any known antigen. TCRdb fed the reads into MiXCR, producing one record per CDR3 protein. The table shows roughly 860,000 distinct CDR3 sequences, with over 25% occurring only once. The sample was cultured CD8+ T cells from PBMCs, taken from culture after CMV antigen stimulation. These receptors were taken from a human donor in good health (CMV status not recorded). Some clones in this sample may be carry-over from other donors' samples.

The chain is built from TRBV11-2 and TRBJ2-7; D is uncertain. The V end was cut by 5 bases, the J end by 3 bases, with 11 bases between. Germline assignment: CDR1 SGHAT and CDR2 FQNNGV. The CDR3 extends over 13 amino acids. Here the CDR3 reads CASSLRHSYEQYV. In DNA form, the CDR3 reads TGTGCCAGCAGCCTTAGACACAGCTACGAGCAGTACGTC.

Points on this clonotype: A much larger clone differs from this one at a single base, so this may be a read error. J is TRBJ2-7 and V is TRBV7-2; 7 positions match TRBD1. J gave up 5 bases and V 1 base, and 8 bases lay outside the gene matches. The germline V gene encodes CDR1 SGHTA and CDR2 FQGNSA. The CDR3 runs to 15 residues. CDR3 DNA sequence: TGTGCCAGCAGCTTAGGGACAGGATTGAGGAACGAGCAGTACGTC. This encodes CASSLGTGLRNEQYV.

This clonotype is a singleton in its sample. A clone one base away is much larger, so this may be a read error. V and J are TRBV28 and TRBJ2-7; 8 positions agree with TRBD1. J lost 6 bases, V lost 7 bases, and 11 bases had no gene match. The CDR3 runs 14 residues. Germline V gene sequence: CDR1 MDHEN, CDR2 SYDVKM. CDR3 sequence reads: CASTSQGALSEQYV. DNA for the CDR3: TGTGCCAGCACCTCGCAGGGGGCGTTGAGCGAGCAGTACGTC.

This clonotype was picked up a small number of times. The CDR3 sequence is CASSLVAGNSYEQYV. For the CDR3, the DNA is TGTGCCAGCAGCCTGGTAGCAGGGAACTCCTACGAGCAGTACGTC. This chain connects TRBV5-8 to TRBJ2-7; D is perhaps TRBD1 (5 bases). The CDR3 covers 15 residues. V was clipped by 4 bases and J by 0 bases, with 14 bases between them. Germline V gene lookup returns CDR1 SGHTS and CDR2 YDEGEE.

V is TRBV5-1 and J is TRBJ1-1; a weak D match, TRBD1 (6 bases). The germline gives CDR1 SGHRS, CDR2 YFSETQ. This CDR3 is built from 16 residues. V lost 0 bases and J 2 bases, leaving 14 bases between the germline ends. DNA for the CDR3: TGCGCCAGCAGCTTGGTAAACAGGGACATAAACACTGAAGCTTTCTTT. Translation gives CASSLVNRDINTEAFF.

This clonotype has a count of ten or more. The chain employs TRBV7-9 and TRBJ2-2; TRBD2 matches 11 bases. V was clipped by 7 bases and J by 4 bases; unmatched bases: 5. Germline V lookup: CDR1 SEHNR, CDR2 FQNEAQ (reference sequence). CDR3 size: 15 residues. The CDR3 nucleotides are TGTGCCAGCACCCTGACTAGCGGGGTCACCGGGGAGCTGTTTTTT. Protein: CASTLTSGVTGELFF.

This clonotype was seen a handful of times. The chain links TRBV6-2 or TRBV6-3 to TRBJ1-5; D is possibly TRBD1 (6 bases). Germline V gives CDR1 MNHEY, CDR2 SVGEGT. V dropped 4 bases and J dropped 4 bases, with 11 bases sitting between them. This CDR3 is 14 amino acids long. CDR3 bases: TGTGCCAGCAGTTGGGGGGCGAGGAATCAGCCCCAGCATTTT. It is translated as CASSWGARNQPQHF.

V is TRBV20-1 and J is TRBJ2-7; D call uncertain. Trimming stripped 0 bases from V and 0 bases from J, with 12 bases between. Looked up from germline, CDR1 is DFQATT and CDR2 is SNEGSKA (reference sequence). This CDR3 contains 15 residues. The CDR3 nucleotides read TGCAGTGCTAGAGATCCAATGGTCGCCTCCTACGAGCAGTACTTC. Translating it yields CSARDPMVASYEQYF.

The chain recombines TRBV6-1 with TRBJ1-1; 9 bases map to TRBD1. Germline CDR1 reads MNHNS; CDR2 reads SASEGT. The CDR3 consists of 19 residues. V gave up 4 bases and J gave up 6 bases; unmatched junction bases: 21. The CDR3 sequence: CASSGGTGWVMRVPPEAFF. In nucleotides, the CDR3 is TGTGCCAGCAGTGGGGGGACAGGGTGGGTGATGAGGGTCCCTCCTGAAGCTTTCTTT.

The rearrangement joins TRBV6-2 or TRBV6-3 to TRBJ1-2, with D unresolved. The CDR3 runs to 12 residues. CDR1 is MNHEY and CDR2 is SVGEGT in the germline V gene. Trimming left V 4 bases short and J 10 bases short, with 13 bases between. CDR3 coding DNA: TGTGCCAGCAGTTCCACATCCTTTGACTACACCTTC. It codes for CASSSTSFDYTF.

V usage is TRBV24-1 and J usage is TRBJ2-1, with D possibly being TRBD2 (6 bases). CDR3 length: 15 amino acids. Trimming took 6 bases from V and 4 from J, leaving 15 bases between them. Germline assignment: CDR1 KGHDR and CDR2 SFDVKD. The CDR3 spells CATSPRRGSYNEQFF. As DNA, the CDR3 is TGTGCCACCAGTCCCAGACGGGGGTCGTACAATGAGCAGTTCTTC.

V and J are TRBV27 and TRBJ2-1; D is ambiguous. This CDR3 is 13 amino acids long. Trimming took 2 bases from V and 7 from J, leaving 9 bases between them. Germline loops: CDR1 MNHEY, CDR2 SMNVEV (reference sequence). The CDR3 bases are TGTGCCAGCAGTTTAACCCTACGGAATGAGCAGTTCTTC. This translates into CASSLTLRNEQFF.

This clonotype came up many times. The chain uses TRBV7-2 and TRBJ2-3, with TRBD1 identical over 7 bases. V trimming: 2 bases; J trimming: 2 bases; junction bases outside the gene matches: 4. CDR3 size: 15 residues. From germline, CDR1 is SGHTA and CDR2 FQGNSA. CDR3 DNA sequence: TGTGCCAGCAGCTTAACAGGGGCAATCACAGATACGCAGTATTTT. Translated, it gives CASSLTGAITDTQYF.

The rearrangement uses TRBV19 and TRBJ2-2, with 7 bases identical to TRBD2. V shed 5 bases, J shed 9 bases, and the junction held 3 bases outside the gene matches. CDR3 length: 12 amino acids. Germline CDR1 and CDR2: LNHDA and SQIVND (reference sequence). CDR3 residues: CASSSSGRELFF. The CDR3 DNA reads TGTGCCAGTAGTTCCAGCGGGAGGGAGCTGTTTTTT.

The table lists this clonotype with a few counts. The rearrangement links TRBV5-4 to TRBJ2-3, with D possibly called TRBD1 or TRBD2 (5 bases each). Germline V gene lookup returns CDR1 SGHNT and CDR2 YYREEE (reference sequence). The CDR3 consists of 15 residues. V lost 0 bases and J lost 3, with 11 bases in between. In DNA form, the CDR3 reads TGTGCCAGCAGCTTGGTGGTTGGGGGTACAGATACGCAGTATTTT. Its protein is CASSLVVGGTDTQYF.

This clonotype was seen many times. The gene calls are TRBV20-1 and TRBJ2-2; D perhaps matches TRBD2 (5 bases). Germline CDR1 is DFQATT and CDR2 is SNEGSKA (reference sequence). The V end lost 3 bases, the J end lost 7 bases, and 15 bases lay between the germline ends. The length of the CDR3 is 14 residues. CDR3 DNA sequence: TGCAGTGCTAGTGACTCCCCGGAGGACGGGGAGCTGTTTTTT. Encoded protein: CSASDSPEDGELFF.

This clonotype appeared a few times. The V gene is TRBV5-6, the J gene TRBJ1-2, with 10 bases that match TRBD1. CDR1 and CDR2 from the germline V gene are SGHDT and YYEEEE. V gave up 2 bases and J gave up 6 bases; unmatched junction bases: 7. The CDR3 covers 15 residues. CDR3 bases: TGTGCCAGCAGCTTCGGGACAGGGGATTTCCATGGCTACACCTTC. Translated: CASSFGTGDFHGYTF.

The chain couples TRBV4-1 to TRBJ1-2, with unresolved D. Trimming left V 1 base short and J 3 bases short, with 3 bases between. The CDR3 contains 12 residues. Germline V gene data show CDR1 as MGHRA and CDR2 as YSYEKL. CDR3 in amino acids: CASSQADYGYTF. DNA of the CDR3: TGCGCCAGCAGCCAAGCGGACTATGGCTACACCTTC.

The J gene is TRBJ2-3, the V gene TRBV27; D ambiguous. The CDR3 length is 13 residues. Trimming shortened V by 6 bases and J by 4 bases, and 11 bases separated the two germline ends. CDR1 is MNHEY, CDR2 SMNVEV, per germline (reference sequence). CDR3 in DNA: TGTGCCAGCAGATACGACGCGGCAGATACGCAGTATTTT. It is translated as CASRYDAADTQYF.

This clonotype was recorded many times. V gene TRBV7-9 combines with J gene TRBJ1-5; 8 bases are a match to TRBD1. V was pared by 0 bases and J by 10 bases, with 5 bases of the junction left unmatched. This CDR3 has 14 amino acids. Germline-derived CDR1 and CDR2 are SEHNR and FQNEAQ (reference sequence). CDR3 sequence: CASSLADRASPQHF. In nucleotides, the CDR3 is TGTGCCAGCAGCTTAGCGGACAGGGCAAGCCCCCAGCATTTT.

This clonotype was detected ten times or more. The V gene is TRBV12-3 or TRBV12-4, the J gene TRBJ1-2; a weak D match, TRBD1 (5 bases). Trimming took off 4 bases at V and 2 bases at J, with 11 bases between the two ends. The CDR3 consists of 14 residues. Here the CDR3 reads CASSSSGGNYGYTF. DNA of the CDR3: TGTGCCAGCAGTTCCAGCGGGGGGAACTATGGCTACACCTTC.

The V call is TRBV9, the J call TRBJ1-6; tentative D call: TRBD1 (6 bases). V lost 3 bases and J lost 6, with 10 bases in between. The CDR3 totals 14 residues. Germline CDR1 SGDLS, CDR2 YYNGEE. The CDR3 reads CASSAGHSNSPLHF. The CDR3 DNA reads as TGTGCCAGCAGCGCGGGACACTCTAATTCACCCCTCCACTTT.

The genes are TRBV5-8 and TRBJ1-5, with D unclear. Germline V lookup: CDR1 SGHTS, CDR2 YDEGEE. V was cut by 0 bases and J by 10 bases, with 5 bases left in between. The CDR3 has 11 amino acids. The CDR3 DNA reads as TGTGCCAGCAGCTTGGGTCCTCCCCAGCATTTT. The encoded protein is CASSLGPPQHF. The whole variable domain, filled in from reference TRBV5-8 and TRBJ1-5, reads EAGVTQSPTHLIKTRGQQATLRCSPISGHTSVYWYQQALGLGLQFLLWYDEGEERNRGNFPPRFSGRQFPNYSSELNVNALELEDSALYLCASSLGPPQHFGDGTRLSIL.

This clonotype was counted a few times. The chain couples TRBV7-8 to TRBJ1-1; the D gene is possibly TRBD1 (6 bases). The V and J ends lost 1 base and 1 base respectively, with 13 bases between them. Germline V gene data show CDR1 as SGHVS and CDR2 as FQNEAQ. This CDR3 is built from 16 residues. CDR3 sequence (DNA): TGTGCCAGCAGCTTAGTCGGGTCCAGGGGGAACACTGAAGCTTTCTTT. Its protein is CASSLVGSRGNTEAFF.

This chain uses TRBV29-1 with TRBJ1-2; TRBD1 agrees at 8 bases. CDR3 length: 14 residues. Germline CDR1 and CDR2: SQVTM and ANQGSEA. J was trimmed by 2 bases and V by 3 bases; bases with no gene match: 5. In DNA form, the CDR3 reads TGCAGCGTTGACCCAGGGGGCGCAAACTATGGCTACACCTTC. Its protein is CSVDPGGANYGYTF.

This chain links TRBV6-1 with TRBJ2-7, with 8 bases that match TRBD2. With V trimmed by 5 bases and J by 7 bases, 16 bases remained unmatched. This CDR3 region has 16 residues. From germline, CDR1 is MNHNS and CDR2 SASEGT. The DNA of the CDR3 is TGTGCCAGCAGTTCCTCTGGACTAGCCTATTCGGGGGAGCAGTACTTC. Amino acid sequence: CASSSSGLAYSGEQYF.

The V and J genes are TRBV6-2 or TRBV6-3 and TRBJ1-3; 8 nucleotides agree with TRBD1. The V segment lost 6 bases and the J segment 0 bases; nucleotides outside the gene matches: 4. CDR3 length: 15 residues. Germline loops: CDR1 MNHEY, CDR2 SVGEGT. CDR3 residues: CASRTGGFSGNTIYF. The CDR3 nucleotides are TGTGCCAGCAGAACAGGGGGATTCTCTGGAAACACCATATATTTT.